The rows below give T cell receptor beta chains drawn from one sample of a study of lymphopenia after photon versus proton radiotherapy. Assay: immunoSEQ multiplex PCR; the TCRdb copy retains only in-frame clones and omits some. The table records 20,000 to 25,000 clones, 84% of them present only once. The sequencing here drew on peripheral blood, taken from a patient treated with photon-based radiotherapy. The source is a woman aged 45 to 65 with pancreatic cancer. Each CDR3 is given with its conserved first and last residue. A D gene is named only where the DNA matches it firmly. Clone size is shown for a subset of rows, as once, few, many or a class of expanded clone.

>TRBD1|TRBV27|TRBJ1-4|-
CASSSGTVGEKLFF
TGTGCCAGCAGTTCGGGGACAGTAGGTGAAAAACTGTTTTTT
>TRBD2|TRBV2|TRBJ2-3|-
CASSSGRAVDTQYF
TGTGCCAGCAGTAGCGGGAGGGCCGTGGATACGCAGTATTTT
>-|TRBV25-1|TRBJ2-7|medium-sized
CASRKGVYEQYF
TGTGCCAGCAGGAAAGGGGTGTACGAGCAGTACTTC
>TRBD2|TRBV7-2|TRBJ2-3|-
CASGGSGGTDTQYF
TGTGCCAGCGGGGGGTCGGGAGGAACAGATACGCAGTATTTT
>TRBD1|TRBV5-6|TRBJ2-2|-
CASSSPGTGETGELFF
TGTGCCAGCAGCTCCCCCGGGACAGGGGAAACCGGGGAGCTGTTTTTT
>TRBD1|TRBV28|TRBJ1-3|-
CASSIQGRGNTIYF
TGTGCCAGCAGCATACAGGGGAGAGGGAACACCATATATTTT
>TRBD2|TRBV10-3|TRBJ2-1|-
CAIRPSGQNEQFF
TGTGCCATCCGGCCTAGCGGGCAAAATGAGCAGTTCTTC
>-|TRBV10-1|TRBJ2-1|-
CASRGGPAPENEQFF
TGCGCCAGCAGAGGAGGGCCAGCGCCTGAAAATGAGCAGTTCTTC
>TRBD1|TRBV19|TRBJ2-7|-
CASSLTGGTYEQYF
TGTGCCAGTAGTTTAACAGGGGGTACCTACGAGCAGTACTTC
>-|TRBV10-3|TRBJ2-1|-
CAISEAWELPNNEQFF
TGTGCCATCAGTGAGGCCTGGGAACTACCAAACAATGAGCAGTTCTTC
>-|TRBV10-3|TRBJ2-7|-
CAISEVGEQYF
TGTGCCATCAGTGAGGTCGGGGAGCAGTACTTC
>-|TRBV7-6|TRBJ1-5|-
CASSLELSGEPQHF
TGTGCCAGCAGCTTGGAACTCTCGGGTGAGCCCCAGCATTTT
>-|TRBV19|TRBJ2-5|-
CASSGQGKGYHQETQYF
TGTGCCAGTAGCGGTCAGGGTAAGGGGTACCACCAAGAGACCCAGTACTTC
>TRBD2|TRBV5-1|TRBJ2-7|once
CASSGTGLAYEQYF
TGCGCCAGCAGCGGTACGGGACTAGCCTACGAGCAGTACTTC
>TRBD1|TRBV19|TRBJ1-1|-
CASSRDRVNTEAFF
TGTGCCAGTAGTAGGGACAGAGTGAACACTGAAGCTTTCTTT
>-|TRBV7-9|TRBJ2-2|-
CATLGFGNTGELFF
TGTGCCACCCTAGGTTTCGGAAACACCGGGGAGCTGTTTTTT
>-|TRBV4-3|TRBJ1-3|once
CASSQESHGFSGNTIYF
TGCGCCAGCAGCCAAGAGAGTCACGGGTTCTCTGGAAACACCATATATTTT
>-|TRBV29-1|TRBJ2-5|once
CSSGAETKTQYF
TGCAGCTCCGGCGCAGAAACGAAGACCCAGTACTTC
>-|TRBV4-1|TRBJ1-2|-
CASSPFGQSNYGYTF
TGCGCCAGCAGCCCATTTGGGCAGAGCAACTATGGCTACACCTTC
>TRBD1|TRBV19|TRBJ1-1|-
CASSRGTGGGTEAFF
TGTGCCAGTAGTAGGGGGACAGGGGGAGGCACTGAAGCTTTCTTT
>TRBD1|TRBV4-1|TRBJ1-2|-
CASSSGQGADYGYTF
TGCGCCAGCAGCTCCGGACAGGGGGCAGACTATGGCTACACCTTC
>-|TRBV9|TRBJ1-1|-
CASSVDGTRLNTEAFF
TGTGCCAGCAGCGTAGATGGGACCAGGTTGAACACTGAAGCTTTCTTT
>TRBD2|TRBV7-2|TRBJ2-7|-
CASSLASSGRIYEQYF
TGTGCCAGCAGCTTAGCCTCTAGCGGGAGAATTTACGAGCAGTACTTC
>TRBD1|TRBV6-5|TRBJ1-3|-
CASSGQVTSGNTIYF
TGTGCCAGCAGTGGACAGGTTACCTCTGGAAACACCATATATTTT